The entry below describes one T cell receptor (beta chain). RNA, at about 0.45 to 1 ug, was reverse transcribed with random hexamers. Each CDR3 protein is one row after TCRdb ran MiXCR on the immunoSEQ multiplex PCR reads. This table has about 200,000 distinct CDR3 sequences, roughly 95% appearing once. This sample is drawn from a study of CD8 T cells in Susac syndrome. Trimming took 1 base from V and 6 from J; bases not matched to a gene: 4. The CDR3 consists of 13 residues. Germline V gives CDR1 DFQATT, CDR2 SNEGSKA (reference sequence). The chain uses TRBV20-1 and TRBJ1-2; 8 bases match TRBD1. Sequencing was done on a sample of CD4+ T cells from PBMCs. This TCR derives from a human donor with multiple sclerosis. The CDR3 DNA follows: TGCAGTGCTAGAGGGACACAGGGGGATGGCTACACCTTC. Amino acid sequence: CSARGTQGDGYTF.